This TCR beta chain was captured by sequencing in a study of T cell responses to AZD1222 COVID-19 vaccine. Libraries were prepared by immunoSEQ multiplex PCR; TCRdb keeps only in-frame clonotypes and omits some of them. Of about 120,000 clones listed, 80% to 90% are singletons. This CDR3 contains 18 residues. Germline values: CDR1 LNHDA, CDR2 SQIVND (reference sequence). The trim removed 8 bases at V and 2 bases at J, leaving 16 bases unmatched. The TCR comes from an adult in good health. The source was peripheral blood, collected on day 0 of AZD1222 vaccination. This chain joins TRBV19 and TRBJ1-5, with 9 bases fitting TRBD1. The chain's CDR3 is CASFAGTGWTSGNQPQHF. The CDR3 region has the DNA TGTGCCAGTTTCGCCGGGACAGGGTGGACCAGTGGCAATCAGCCCCAGCATTTT.